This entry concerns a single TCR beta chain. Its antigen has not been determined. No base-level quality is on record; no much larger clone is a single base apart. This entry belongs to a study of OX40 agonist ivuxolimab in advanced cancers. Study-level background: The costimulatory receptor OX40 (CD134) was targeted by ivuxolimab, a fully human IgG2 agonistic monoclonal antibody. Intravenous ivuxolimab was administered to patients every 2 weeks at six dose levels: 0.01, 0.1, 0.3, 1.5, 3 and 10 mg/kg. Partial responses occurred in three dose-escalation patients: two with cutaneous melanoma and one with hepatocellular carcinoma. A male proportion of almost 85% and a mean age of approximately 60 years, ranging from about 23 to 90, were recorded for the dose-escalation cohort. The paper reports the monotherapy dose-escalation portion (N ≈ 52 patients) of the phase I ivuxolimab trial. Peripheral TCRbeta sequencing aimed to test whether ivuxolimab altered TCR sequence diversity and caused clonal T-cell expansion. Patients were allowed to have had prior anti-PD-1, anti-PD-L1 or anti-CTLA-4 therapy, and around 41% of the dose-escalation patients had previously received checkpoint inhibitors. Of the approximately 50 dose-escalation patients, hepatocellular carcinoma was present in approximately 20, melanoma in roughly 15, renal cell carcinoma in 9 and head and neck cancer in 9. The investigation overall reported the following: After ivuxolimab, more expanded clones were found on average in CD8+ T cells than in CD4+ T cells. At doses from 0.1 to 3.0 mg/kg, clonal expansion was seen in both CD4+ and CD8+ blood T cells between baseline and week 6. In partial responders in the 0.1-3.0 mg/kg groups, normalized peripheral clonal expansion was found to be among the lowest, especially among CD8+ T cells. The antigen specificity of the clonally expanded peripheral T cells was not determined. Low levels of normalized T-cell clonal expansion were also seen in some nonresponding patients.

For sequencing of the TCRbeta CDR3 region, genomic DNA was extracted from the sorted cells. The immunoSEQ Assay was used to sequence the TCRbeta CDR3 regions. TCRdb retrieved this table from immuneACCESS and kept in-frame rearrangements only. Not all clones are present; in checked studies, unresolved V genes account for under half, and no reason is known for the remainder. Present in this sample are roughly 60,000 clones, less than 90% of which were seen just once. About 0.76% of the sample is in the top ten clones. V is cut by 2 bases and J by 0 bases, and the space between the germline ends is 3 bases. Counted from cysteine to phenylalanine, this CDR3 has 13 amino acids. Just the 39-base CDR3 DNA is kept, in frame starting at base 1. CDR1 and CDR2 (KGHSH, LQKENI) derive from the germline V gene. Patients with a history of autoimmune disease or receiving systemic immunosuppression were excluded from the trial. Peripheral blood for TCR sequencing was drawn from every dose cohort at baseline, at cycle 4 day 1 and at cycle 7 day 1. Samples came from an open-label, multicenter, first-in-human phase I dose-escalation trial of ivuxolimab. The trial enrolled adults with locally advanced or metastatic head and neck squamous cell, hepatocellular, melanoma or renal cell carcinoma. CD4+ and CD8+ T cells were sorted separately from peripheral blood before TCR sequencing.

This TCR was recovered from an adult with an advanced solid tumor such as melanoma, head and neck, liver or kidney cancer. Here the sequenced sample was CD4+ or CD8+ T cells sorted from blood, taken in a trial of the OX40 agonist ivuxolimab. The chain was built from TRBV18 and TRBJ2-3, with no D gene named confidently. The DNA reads TGTGCCAGCTCACCAATAAGCACAGATACGCAGTATTTT. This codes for CASSPISTDTQYF.